This TCR beta chain was captured in a study of blood T cell repertoires in COVID-19. Whole-study context: Italy, Spain and the United States were the sources of the convalescent and acute COVID-19 samples.

Using immunoSEQ multiplex PCR, the repertoire was profiled, and TCRdb retains in-frame clones only, with some absent. The sample has roughly 200,000 clones, 87% seen once; the top ten hold 10%. This clone was detected once. Clinical history reported by participants formed the basis on which cohorts were assigned. This CDR3 spans 15 amino acids. Germline CDR1 is MDHEN and CDR2 is SYDVKM. Trimming removed 4 bases at V and 1 base at J, with 11 bases between. This chain connects TRBV28 to TRBJ2-1, with D perhaps TRBD2 (5 bases). The sample comprised PBMCs or T cells enriched from blood (not recorded which). This TCR was sampled from a young man with acute COVID-19. The CDR3 loop is CASSSVGSSYNEQFF. The CDR3 coding sequence is TGTGCCAGCAGTTCTGTAGGGAGTTCCTACAATGAGCAGTTCTTC.